A single sample is the source of the 15 T cell receptor beta chains below, sequenced in a study of blood T cell repertoires in COVID-19. Profiled with immunoSEQ multiplex PCR; TCRdb holds only in-frame clones, not every one. This sample has 250,000 or so clones; roughly 86% occur once, and the top ten carry 2% to 3%. Sequenced: PBMCs or T cells enriched from blood (not recorded which). The origin of the receptors is a woman in her twenties or thirties with acute COVID-19.

The V gene is TRBV4-1, the J gene TRBJ1-2; a weak D match, TRBD1 (5 bases). Deletions cut 4 bases from V and 4 bases from J, with 16 bases between. The V gene's germline CDR1 is MGHRA and CDR2 YSYEKL. The length of the CDR3 is 15 residues. CDR3 nucleotides: TGCGCCAGCAGCCTTACAGACCTCGGGGGCTATGGCTACACCTTC. This sequence encodes CASSLTDLGGYGYTF.

J is TRBJ1-6 and V is TRBV27, with 8 bases matching TRBD1. There are 12 residues in the CDR3. Germline V gene sequence: CDR1 MNHEY, CDR2 SMNVEV (reference sequence). With V trimmed by 7 bases and J by 7 bases, 0 bases remained unmatched. The CDR3 loop is CASNRGNSPLHF. In DNA, the CDR3 is TGTGCCAGCAACAGGGGGAATTCACCCCTCCACTTT.

The rearrangement uses TRBV5-1 and TRBJ1-1; 7 bases agree with TRBD1. Germline CDR1 is SGHRS and CDR2 is YFSETQ. CDR3 length: 14 amino acids. Trimming removed 0 bases from V and 3 bases from J; junction bases left unmatched: 2. The CDR3 DNA reads as TGCGCCAGCAGCTTGGATACAGGGGACACTGAAGCTTTCTTT. This encodes CASSLDTGDTEAFF.

The chain is built from TRBV27 and TRBJ1-1; 9 bases fit TRBD1. Germline assignment: CDR1 MNHEY and CDR2 SMNVEV (reference sequence). The CDR3 is made up of 13 amino acids. Trimming cost V 4 bases and J 4 bases; bases outside gene matches: 1. The CDR3 spells CASSWDRATEAFF. As DNA, the CDR3 is TGTGCCAGCAGTTGGGACAGGGCCACTGAAGCTTTCTTT.

This chain uses TRBV19 with TRBJ1-4; perhaps TRBD1 as D (5 bases). The CDR3 spans 13 residues. V lost 6 bases and J lost 11, with 16 bases in between. Looked up from germline, CDR1 is LNHDA and CDR2 is SQIVND (reference sequence). This chain's CDR3 is CASRPGGTEKLFF. Here the CDR3 DNA reads TGTGCCAGTAGGCCGGGGGGAACGGAGAAACTGTTTTTT. The variable domain in full, completed from reference TRBV19 and TRBJ1-4, reads DGGITQSPKYLFRKEGQNVTLSCEQNLNHDAMYWYRQDPGQGLRLIYYSQIVNDFQKGDIAEGYSVSREKKESFPLTVTSAQKNPTAFYLCASRPGGTEKLFFGSGTQLSVL.

The chain has TRBV19 and TRBJ1-1; 7 nucleotides match TRBD1. The CDR3 runs 14 residues. Germline V gene lookup returns CDR1 LNHDA and CDR2 SQIVND (reference sequence). The trim removed 7 bases at V and 4 bases at J, leaving 9 bases unmatched. The CDR3 loop reads CASTPRQGRTEAFF. CDR3 coding DNA: TGTGCCAGTACCCCACGACAGGGCCGCACTGAAGCTTTCTTT.

This chain connects TRBV30 to TRBJ1-1; D is uncertain. Germline loops: CDR1 GTSNPN, CDR2 SVGIG (reference sequence). The CDR3 is made up of 13 amino acids. V gave up 0 bases and J gave up 2 bases, with 7 bases separating them. The CDR3 reads CAWSVQSNTEAFF. CDR3 DNA sequence: TGTGCCTGGAGTGTACAATCCAACACTGAAGCTTTCTTT.

This chain joins TRBV6-5 and TRBJ2-5; TRBD2 aligns across 7 bases. The CDR3 covers 15 residues. The ends lost 8 bases at V and 4 bases at J; junction bases unmatched: 13. Germline V lookup: CDR1 MNHEY, CDR2 SVGAGI. The CDR3 DNA is TGTGCCAGCGCGGAGGGACGGTGGGGGGGAGAGACCCAGTACTTC. It specifies CASAEGRWGGETQYF.

This clone was recorded a few times. The chain is built from TRBV18 and TRBJ1-5; 10 bases match TRBD1. This CDR3 spans 15 amino acids. The V and J ends lost 2 bases and 3 bases, in that order; junction bases with no gene match: 1. CDR1 and CDR2 (germline): KGHSH, LQKENI. The CDR3: CASSPGTGVNQPQHF. Written as DNA, the CDR3 is TGTGCCAGCTCACCAGGGACAGGGGTCAATCAGCCCCAGCATTTT.

This chain uses TRBV4-3 with TRBJ1-4; perhaps TRBD1 as D (5 bases). The CDR3 sequence is 15 residues long. The V end lost 1 base, the J end lost 7 bases, and 13 bases lay between the germline ends. Germline V lookup: CDR1 LGHNA, CDR2 YSLEER. The CDR3 is CASSQGRGRGEKLFF. CDR3 sequence (DNA): TGCGCCAGCAGCCAAGGGCGGGGTAGGGGTGAAAAACTGTTTTTT.

This clone showed up just a few times. This sequence joins TRBV6-4 and TRBJ2-6; D is perhaps TRBD1 (5 bases). The CDR3 has 18 amino acids. Trimming stripped 0 bases from V and 0 bases from J, with 12 bases between. Germline-derived CDR1 and CDR2 are MRHNA and SNTAGT. The CDR3 reads CASSDSRGTGSGANVLTF. CDR3 DNA sequence: TGTGCCAGCAGTGACTCCCGCGGTACAGGCTCTGGGGCCAACGTCCTGACTTTC.

This sequence joins TRBV2 and TRBJ1-2; 7 bases match TRBD1. Germline V gene sequence: CDR1 SNHLY, CDR2 FYNNEI. This CDR3 is built from 12 residues. The V gene end was trimmed by 7 bases and the J gene end by 4 bases; junction bases not matched to a gene: 3. CDR3 loop: CASKDRTYGYTF. CDR3 nucleotide sequence: TGTGCCAGCAAGGACAGGACCTATGGCTACACCTTC.

The rearrangement uses TRBV19 and TRBJ2-2, with D possibly matching TRBD1 (5 bases). Germline V gene data show CDR1 as LNHDA and CDR2 as SQIVND (reference sequence). V was trimmed by 3 bases and J by 1 base, leaving 6 bases between them. CDR3 length: 14 residues. The CDR3: CASSIQGNTGELFF. The CDR3 DNA follows: TGTGCCAGTAGTATTCAGGGGAACACCGGGGAGCTGTTTTTT.

A single count supports this clone. The chain carries TRBV7-9 and TRBJ1-2; TRBD1 might be the D (5 bases). CDR3 length equals 11 residues. CDR1 is SEHNR and CDR2 is FQNEAQ in the germline V gene (reference sequence). V lost 5 bases to trimming and J lost 7 bases, with 8 bases between them. The CDR3 coding sequence is TGTGCCAGCAGCCCAGGGTTTGGCTACACCTTC. Translated: CASSPGFGYTF. Filled out from reference TRBV7-9 and TRBJ1-2, the complete variable domain reads DTGVSQNPRHKITKRGQNVTFRCDPISEHNRLYWYRQTLGQGPEFLTYFQNEAQLEKSRLLSDRFSAERPKGSFSTLEIQRTEQGDSAMYLCASSPGFGYTFGSGTRLTVV.

The rearrangement joins TRBV7-6 to TRBJ2-2; TRBD2 aligns across 15 bases. The CDR3 loop spans 19 amino acids. From germline, CDR1 is SGHVS and CDR2 FNYEAQ. The V and J ends lost 1 base and 6 bases, in that order; junction bases with no gene match: 9. CDR3: CASSLGPRTSGGASGELFF. The CDR3 DNA reads TGTGCCAGCAGCTTAGGGCCGAGGACTAGCGGGGGGGCGTCCGGGGAGCTGTTTTTT.